This T cell receptor beta chain is from a study of cytomegalovirus exposure and HLA in healthy donors (dated by TCRdb to 2016 to 2017). For the study in its entirety: An earlier analysis of more than 550 of the donors reported 276 Gb of sequence data and around 100 million unique TCR beta sequences obtained from about 170 million T cells. Approximately 310 gigabases of sequencing data and approximately 92 million unique TCR sequences made up an early release that covered roughly 670 HLA-typed donors. Of the 300 to 400 genotyped donors, about 80% fell in the genetic ancestry cluster associated with self-reported Caucasian donors. The aim of the study was to test whether cataloging public T cell receptors could identify signatures of past pathogen exposure. Using immunosequencing, the study profiled T cell repertoires from around 670 subjects and related those repertoires to cytomegalovirus serostatus. In addition to the first cohort of roughly 670 subjects, a separate validation cohort of 130 or so different subjects was used. To predict cytomegalovirus infection status, the study brought together high-throughput TCR immunosequencing, statistical association of individual TCRs with disease status, and machine learning. In a later analysis, previously published TCR beta repertoires from 550 to 700 donors were re-analyzed and high-resolution HLA genotyping was added so that TCR occurrence patterns could be studied. Rather than drawing on any new phenotypic data, the later analysis identified candidate immune exposures from TCR beta sequences and the way those sequences occurred across donors. In an earlier analysis of over 550 of the donors, high-throughput TCR beta sequencing was used to judge whether each TCR beta V gene segment behaved as functional or pseudogenic. Donor age, sex, ethnicity and CMV serostatus were compiled alongside the repertoire data. In a later genetic analysis, genome-wide SNP genotypes for about 55% of the roughly 700 donors were used, and that subset was treated as a discovery cohort. All discovery cohort repertoires had been generated on a single sequencing platform. Both class I and class II loci were covered by HLA typing, at four-digit resolution. The number of typed donors differed by locus: roughly 629-640 for A, B, C, DRB1 and DQB1; some 500 for DQA1; approximately 600 for DPA1; and roughly 490 for DPB1. Because of strong linkage in the cohort, roughly five DR-DQ haplotypes were treated as single units for association and clustering. Across 398 genotyped donors of the cohort, an average of roughly 250,000 unique TCR beta nucleotide sequences per donor were sequenced, and around 19% of those sequences were non-productive. Overall study results and their limits: The sequencing pipeline was judged likely to have produced a cluster of highly shared sequence variants as a technical artifact. Three of the identified cytomegalovirus-associated TCR beta chains were confirmed in vitro to be specific for cytomegalovirus antigens. The authors suggested that the approach could potentially be extended to other disease states and immunological phenotypes. In a later analysis, the rate of TCR association differed among HLA loci, with DRB1 alleles having the most associated TCRs and HLA-C alleles having the fewest. HLA typing was unavailable for some donors at each locus, so association tests used only the typed subset. Broadly in line with IMGT annotations, most TCR beta V segments showed up in productive rearrangements about 87% or about 30% of the time in an earlier analysis of some 590 of the donors. Across donors, most TCR sequences were observed very rarely, whereas some public TCRs were present in many individuals. In a later analysis, HLA-associated TCR beta chains showed more clonal expansion and lower generation probabilities than non-associated chains that were equally common. Linkage disequilibrium might explain the correlated functional status among segregating V segments, but an unknown experimental factor could not be excluded. A later genetic analysis reported fewer N-insertions in productive TCRs among donors in an Asian-associated ancestry cluster than the roughly 700-donor mean. A later analysis associated about 17,000 TCR beta sequences with specific HLA alleles at a false discovery rate of 0.05. Because counts were too low, about 17 rarely observed V segments, including chromosome 9 orphons, were excluded from the earlier analysis of several hundred of the donors. The presence/absence analyses assumed that sequencing depth was roughly uniform across donors, and that assumption may not be true. Several of the top co-occurrence clusters appeared to be linked to parvovirus B19, influenza, CMV and Epstein-Barr virus, according to a later analysis. In a later genetic analysis, a missense DCLRE1C variant was associated with V-gene and J-gene trimming of TCR beta chains, and the association was replicated in an independent cohort. A further reported finding was that TCR beta sequences accurately predicted the HLA-A and HLA-B alleles for most subjects in the first cohort. Cytomegalovirus status was reported to be diagnosed by the classifier with high specificity and sensitivity in both the original and validation cohorts. Strong co-occurrence of HLA alleles, especially DR and DQ, made assigning TCR associations to individual alleles difficult. Most CMV-associated TCR beta chains appeared to be HLA-restricted in a later analysis, and the HLA associations seemed to be driven largely by CMV exposure. In the study, about 150 TCR beta chains were listed as associated with cytomegalovirus. Some IMGT-functional V segments, including TRBV6-2 and TRBV6-3, could not be distinguished by the 87-base-pair reads and were therefore excluded. In this cohort, only TCR beta chains were sequenced, and detectable features were limited by the absence of alpha or paired-chain data. For the cohort, immune exposure information was limited to CMV serostatus.

Trimming takes 1 base off V and 10 bases off J; junction bases not matched to a gene: 7. According to the germline V gene, CDR1 reads SGHAT and CDR2 reads FQNNGV. The CDR3 holds 14 amino acids from the cysteine to the phenylalanine. Only CDR3 DNA remains: 42 bases, in frame from the first base. Preparation of the library involved the immunoSEQ multiplex PCR assay. A mixture of 60 forward primers for TCR Vbeta segments and 13 reverse primers for TCR Jbeta segments was used in the multiplex PCR. A multiplex PCR assay on genomic DNA amplified the CDR3 region of rearranged TCR beta genes. Amplified TCR beta libraries were sequenced as 87-base-pair reads on the Illumina HiSeq System. Concerning the study's data processing: In a later analysis, tens of millions of unique TCR beta chains were counted across the 650 to 750 repertoires, and about 9.9 million of these chains were shared by at least two donors. Raw reads were error-corrected and collapsed into unique sequences by a nearest-neighbor algorithm in which closely related sequences were merged to remove PCR and sequencing errors. To assign V, D and J gene segments, CDR3 sequences were aligned to IMGT reference sequences. Each retained sequence needed at least a six-nucleotide match to both a V gene segment and a J gene segment. Rearrangements were classified as productive when the CDR3 lacked stop codons and remained in frame with V and J, and all other rearrangements were classified as non-productive. Following IMGT convention, CDR3 was defined as the stretch from the second conserved V-encoded cysteine up to the conserved J-encoded phenylalanine. Sequences without an unambiguous match to a single V gene segment were excluded from the earlier analysis of 587 of the donors. In an earlier analysis of around 590 of the donors, a V segment was called functional when productive rearrangements were above 56.7%, and segregating when the standard deviation between donors exceeded 5%. A statistical classification framework was built to diagnose cytomegalovirus status from the catalog of TCR beta chain sequences. V and J gene assignment, in a later analysis, came from comparing TCR nucleotide sequences with IMGT/GENE-DB human TR gene sequences. Using the TCRdist pipeline, a later analysis assigned CDR3 sequences along with most-parsimonious VDJ recombination scenarios. In a later analysis, each TCR beta chain was defined by its CDR3 amino acid sequence together with its V-gene family, and reads without a unique V-gene family were excluded. In a later analysis, some 600 highly shared, low-generation-probability nucleotide sequences were removed to address suspected cross-contamination and a sequencing artifact. In a later analysis, a clonal expansion index was calculated for each public chain from normalized within-repertoire ranks of inferred template counts. Generation probabilities in a later analysis came from a VDJ recombination model fitted to out-of-frame rearrangements, and those results were checked against IGoR. A later analysis scored TCR-TCR, TCR-HLA and TCR-CMV co-occurrence with hypergeometric tests, applying a repertoire-size bias correction to TCR pairs. In a later analysis, false discovery rates were estimated by permuting HLA or CMV assignments 20 times. In a later analysis, co-occurring TCRs were grouped using DBSCAN, and TCRdist sequence similarity was added for clustering within HLA-allele-positive subsets. For co-occurrence clustering, repertoires with fewer than 30,000 or more than 120,000 public chains were excluded, along with four to six repertoires with anomalous nucleotide sharing. TCRdb limited this immuneACCESS table to in-frame rearrangements with V and J called. A share of clones is missing; checked studies link under half to unresolved V genes, and the rest is unexplained. V, J and clone size reflect that table, while D and trimming were determined from the DNA. Here the sample has about 160,000 clones; around 73% occur a single time. Of the sample, under 1.5% falls within the top ten clones.

The cohort comprised around 700 healthy bone marrow donors. At the time of sampling, every cohort member was nominally healthy, though immune exposures that went unrecorded were likely present. The donor was CMV seronegative and was included in the group of under 450 seronegative cohort members. A peripheral blood sample was provided by each donor, and peripheral blood mononuclear cells were used for TCR beta sequencing. The Qiagen DNeasy Blood Extraction Kit was used to extract genomic DNA from the blood cell samples. This clone has only a few counts. The specificity of this receptor is unknown. Nothing much larger sits one base from this clone, and base qualities are not available.

The chain is assembled from TRBV11-2 and TRBJ2-1; 7 nucleotides in the junction match TRBD2. The receptor's source is a male donor in good health and CMV-seronegative. Material: PBMCs. In nucleotide form, the sequence is TGTGCCAGCAGCTTAGGGCGCCTAGCGGTCGAGCAGTTCTTC. This translates into CASSLGRLAVEQFF.